A single sample gave rise to the 2 T cell receptor beta chains below, sequenced in a study of blood T cell repertoires in COVID-19. Sequenced by immunoSEQ multiplex PCR; TCRdb stores in-frame clones only, minus some. This repertoire shows more than 65,000 clones, about 83% found once; its top ten account for 3.5% to 4%. The sequenced sample consisted of peripheral blood. The receptors here all came from a man aged 50-60 years with acute or convalescent COVID-19.

This sequence joins TRBV7-9 and TRBJ2-2, with 13 positions matching TRBD2. This CDR3 region has 17 residues. The ends lost 2 bases at V and 9 bases at J; junction bases unmatched: 9. In germline, CDR1 is SEHNR, CDR2 FQNEAQ (reference sequence). CDR3 coding DNA: TGTGCCAGCAGCTTACGCCGGGGACTAGCGGGAATCAGGGAGCTGTTTTTT. This codes for CASSLRRGLAGIRELFF.

V is TRBV6-6 and J is TRBJ2-3; 10 bases align to TRBD1. The CDR3 has 15 amino acids. The germline V gene encodes CDR1 MNHNY and CDR2 SVGAGI (reference sequence). Trimming cost V 2 bases and J 4 bases; bases outside gene matches: 3. The CDR3 nucleotides are TGTGCCAGCAGTTACGCGGGACAGGGGTCAGATACGCAGTATTTT. This encodes CASSYAGQGSDTQYF.